This T cell receptor beta chain emerged from a study of patients and donors after allogeneic stem cell transplantation. Each CDR3 protein is one row after TCRdb ran MiXCR on the RT-PCR reads. The sample yields about 960,000 distinct CDR3 sequences, under 20% seen once. The CDR3 length is 18 residues. V was clipped by 2 bases and J by 0 bases, with 20 bases between them. Sequenced material: blood, either unsorted or a sorted T cell fraction (not recorded which). The genes are TRBV12-3 or TRBV12-4 and TRBJ2-7; D unresolved. This TCR derives from a human donor who was either an allogeneic HSCT recipient or a stem cell or donor lymphocyte infusion donor (not recorded which). It is not recorded whose cells these are; they may come from a transplant donor. The CDR3 bases are TGTGCCAGCAGTTTATATAGAGGAATGAGGCAGATCTCCTACGAGCAGTACTTC. The encoded protein is CASSLYRGMRQISYEQYF.